The 30 T cell receptor beta chains below were found in one sample sequenced in a study of CD8 T cells in Susac syndrome. RNA was extracted with the RNeasy kit, and a quantity of about 0.5 to 1 ug was reverse transcribed using random hexamers. One entry per CDR3 protein results from TCRdb running MiXCR on the immunoSEQ multiplex PCR reads. The table shows over 95,000 distinct CDR3 sequences, with about 93% occurring only once. Sequenced input: CD4+ T cells from PBMCs. Receptor source: a human donor in good health.

This chain connects TRBV6-2 or TRBV6-3 to TRBJ2-1, with D perhaps TRBD2 (5 bases). The CDR3 totals 13 residues. CDR1 is MNHEY and CDR2 is SVGEGT in the germline V gene. The V gene lost 6 bases and the J gene lost 6 bases, with 12 bases spanning the gap. The CDR3 DNA sequence: TGTGCCAGCAGAATGGACTCCAGCAATGAGCAGTTCTTC. Protein sequence: CASRMDSSNEQFF.

The sample holds a few counts of this clonotype. This chain uses TRBV25-1 with TRBJ2-7; weak D call: TRBD2 (5 bases). The germline V and J ends were trimmed by 3 bases and 5 bases, with 11 bases remaining between them. In germline, CDR1 is MGHDK, CDR2 SYGVNS. This CDR3 contains 13 residues. In DNA, the CDR3 is TGTGCCAGCAGTGATCCCGGGCGGGACGAGCAGTACTTC. This sequence encodes CASSDPGRDEQYF.

The CDR3 loop is CASSQVGGAGGANVLTF. CDR3 in DNA: TGTGCCAGCAGCCAAGTAGGTGGGGCTGGTGGGGCCAACGTCCTGACTTTC. The genes are TRBV4-2 and TRBJ2-6; weak D call: TRBD1 (5 bases). The CDR3 is made up of 17 amino acids. Trimming cost V 1 base and J 3 bases, with 13 bases left between them. The germline V gene encodes CDR1 LGHNA and CDR2 YNFKEQ.

Here the CDR3 reads CASSVRGSGDYGYTF. The CDR3, as DNA: TGTGCCAGCAGCGTCCGCGGATCAGGGGACTATGGCTACACCTTC. The gene calls are TRBV13 and TRBJ1-2, with D possibly being TRBD1 (6 bases). V lost 5 bases and J lost 3, with 16 bases in between. This CDR3 comprises 15 residues. From germline, CDR1 is PRHDT and CDR2 FYEKMQ (reference sequence). Full variable domain (rest looked up from reference TRBV13 and TRBJ1-2): AAGVIQSPRHLIKEKRETATLKCYPIPRHDTVYWYQQGPGQDPQFLISFYEKMQSDKGSIPDRFSAQQFSDYHSELNMSSLELGDSALYFCASSVRGSGDYGYTFGSGTRLTVV.

The chain recombines TRBV28 with TRBJ2-7, with 10 bases aligning to TRBD1. CDR1 and CDR2 (germline): MDHEN, SYDVKM. Trimming took 1 base from V and 5 from J; bases not matched to a gene: 5. CDR3 length: 15 amino acids. CDR3 residues: CASSLSPGQGNEQYF. CDR3 sequence (DNA): TGTGCCAGCAGTTTATCCCCGGGACAGGGGAACGAGCAGTACTTC.

The rearrangement links TRBV5-1 to TRBJ2-3, with a tentative D call TRBD1 (6 bases). Germline lookup yields CDR1 SGHRS and CDR2 YFSETQ. This CDR3 has 14 residues. Trimming left V 4 bases short and J 2 bases short, with 11 bases between. DNA of the CDR3: TGCGCCAGCAGCCCAGGGGAATACACAGATACGCAGTATTTT. It yields the protein CASSPGEYTDTQYF.

The chain links TRBV20-1 to TRBJ2-7; D is perhaps TRBD2 (7 bases). Germline V gives CDR1 DFQATT, CDR2 SNEGSKA (reference sequence). CDR3 length: 14 residues. The V end lost 3 bases, the J end lost 2 bases, and 14 bases lay between the germline ends. CDR3 nucleotides: TGCAGTGCTAGGAAGGGGGAGGGCCCCTACGAGCAGTACTTC. Its protein product is CSARKGEGPYEQYF.

The chain recombines TRBV20-1 with TRBJ1-1; 10 nucleotides align to TRBD1. The length of the CDR3 is 14 residues. Unmatched junction bases numbered 7, after V lost 6 bases and J lost 3 bases. The germline gives CDR1 DFQATT, CDR2 SNEGSKA (reference sequence). As DNA, the CDR3 is TGCAGTGCCTTCGGGACAGGGGTGGACACTGAAGCTTTCTTT. Translating it yields CSAFGTGVDTEAFF.

This chain joins TRBV20-1 and TRBJ2-5, with TRBD2 identical over 7 bases. CDR3 length: 12 residues. The J segment lost 6 bases and the V segment lost 3 bases, leaving 4 bases of the junction unmatched. The germline gives CDR1 DFQATT, CDR2 SNEGSKA (reference sequence). The CDR3 coding sequence is TGCAGTGCTAGCGGGGGAGGGCAGACCCAGTACTTC. This codes for CSASGGGQTQYF.

The chain carries TRBV7-2 and TRBJ1-1; no firm D call. Germline V gives CDR1 SGHTA, CDR2 FQGNSA. The V and J ends lost 2 bases and 5 bases respectively, with 12 bases between them. This CDR3 contains 14 residues. In nucleotides, the CDR3 is TGTGCCAGCAGCTTAAGCGTGGTCGGGACTGAAGCTTTCTTT. It yields the protein CASSLSVVGTEAFF.

The chain joins TRBV20-1 to TRBJ1-5; the D gene is possibly TRBD1 (6 bases). This CDR3 comprises 17 residues. Germline lookup yields CDR1 DFQATT and CDR2 SNEGSKA (reference sequence). V was pared by 3 bases and J by 8 bases, with 26 bases between. CDR3 bases: TGCAGTGCTAGCTGGTTGGGCAGACAGGACCGATCGGAGCCCCAGCATTTT. It codes for CSASWLGRQDRSEPQHF.

V gene TRBV4-3 combines with J gene TRBJ1-1, with D perhaps matching TRBD1 (5 bases). Between the trimmed V and J ends, which lost 1 base and 0 bases, there was a span of 9 bases. Germline CDR1 and CDR2: LGHNA and YSLEER. The CDR3 contains 15 residues. CDR3 sequence: CASSQAGQVNTEAFF. The CDR3 bases are TGCGCCAGCAGCCAAGCGGGGCAGGTGAACACTGAAGCTTTCTTT.

The V gene is TRBV29-1, the J gene TRBJ2-5; D gene ambiguous. V lost 0 bases and J 4 bases, leaving 9 bases between the germline ends. Looked up from germline, CDR1 is SQVTM and CDR2 is ANQGSEA. The CDR3 is made up of 13 amino acids. The CDR3 loop is CSVEEVVGETQYF. The CDR3 DNA is TGCAGCGTTGAAGAAGTCGTCGGAGAGACCCAGTACTTC.

This clonotype was observed once. The V call is TRBV12-3 or TRBV12-4, the J call TRBJ1-5; D possibly corresponds to TRBD1 (5 bases). The CDR3 is made up of 14 amino acids. V was trimmed by 8 bases and J by 12 bases, leaving 23 bases between them. The DNA of the CDR3 is TGTGCCAGCCTTGGGCAGGGCTACCCGTCGCTCCAGCATTTT. This encodes CASLGQGYPSLQHF.

This chain links TRBV29-1 with TRBJ1-2; D is unclear. The CDR3 sequence is 12 residues long. CDR1 and CDR2 (germline): SQVTM, ANQGSEA. V was cut by 1 base and J by 4 bases, with 7 bases left in between. In DNA form, the CDR3 reads TGCAGCGTTGAAGTGCGGGGCTATGGCTACACCTTC. This codes for CSVEVRGYGYTF.

The chain has TRBV5-5 and TRBJ1-5; 7 nucleotides align to TRBD1. CDR1 and CDR2 from the germline V gene are SGHKS and YYEKEE (reference sequence). CDR3 length equals 13 residues. V dropped 4 bases and J dropped 4; count of bases not matched to a gene: 2. CDR3 region: CASSMTGNQPQHF. Here the CDR3 DNA reads TGTGCCAGCAGCATGACAGGGAATCAGCCCCAGCATTTT.

The V call is TRBV7-2, the J call TRBJ1-2; perhaps TRBD1 as D (5 bases). Germline V gene data show CDR1 as SGHTA and CDR2 as FQGNSA. Deletions cut 3 bases from V and 8 bases from J, with 25 bases between. The CDR3 loop spans 17 amino acids. This chain's CDR3 is CASSFPGKRGDSNGYTF. The CDR3 DNA is TGTGCCAGCAGCTTCCCGGGAAAAAGGGGAGACTCCAACGGCTACACCTTC.

This clonotype was picked up a small number of times. This chain joins TRBV7-2 and TRBJ1-3; no firm D call. Germline V gene lookup returns CDR1 SGHTA and CDR2 FQGNSA. V was pared by 3 bases and J by 0 bases, with 6 bases between. The CDR3 is 14 residues long. This CDR3 reads CASSFGSSGNTIYF. In DNA form, the CDR3 reads TGTGCCAGCAGCTTCGGGTCCTCTGGAAACACCATATATTTT. The entire variable domain, with the rest obtained from reference TRBV7-2 and TRBJ1-3, is as follows: GAGVSQSPSNKVTEKGKDVELRCDPISGHTALYWYRQSLGQGLEFLIYFQGNSAPDKSGLPSDRFSAERTGGSVSTLTIQRTQQEDSAVYLCASSFGSSGNTIYFGEGSWLTVV.

The chain recombines TRBV19 with TRBJ2-3; 9 bases line up with TRBD1. This CDR3 region has 14 residues. From germline, CDR1 is LNHDA and CDR2 SQIVND (reference sequence). J was trimmed by 5 bases and V by 7 bases; bases with no gene match: 7. In nucleotides, the CDR3 is TGTGCCAGTACCATGGACAGGGGCAGAGATACGCAGTATTTT. This gives the protein CASTMDRGRDTQYF. Combining the CDR3 with reference TRBV19 and TRBJ2-3 gives the whole variable domain DGGITQSPKYLFRKEGQNVTLSCEQNLNHDAMYWYRQDPGQGLRLIYYSQIVNDFQKGDIAEGYSVSREKKESFPLTVTSAQKNPTAFYLCASTMDRGRDTQYFGPGTRLTVL.

This clonotype was seen just once. The chain joins TRBV20-1 to TRBJ2-4; D might be TRBD1 (7 bases). The V end lost 3 bases, the J end lost 0 bases, and 30 bases lay between the germline ends. The CDR3 is made up of 21 amino acids. CDR1 DFQATT and CDR2 SNEGSKA come from the germline V gene (reference sequence). The DNA for the CDR3 is TGCAGTGCTAGCCCCCAAGGGGGGAGTGACAGGGTGAATTTAGCCAAAAACATTCAGTACTTC. It codes for CSASPQGGSDRVNLAKNIQYF.

V and J are TRBV5-4 and TRBJ2-3; D uncertain. V lost 3 bases to trimming and J lost 1 base, with 9 bases between them. The CDR3 length is 14 residues. Germline V gives CDR1 SGHNT, CDR2 YYREEE (reference sequence). CDR3 nucleotides: TGTGCCAGCAGCTCCAGGACGGGCACAGATACGCAGTATTTT. Its protein product is CASSSRTGTDTQYF.

The CDR3, as DNA: TGCAGCGTTACCGGACAGGGGATCACTGAAGCTTTCTTT. Protein product: CSVTGQGITEAFF. The chain is built from TRBV29-1 and TRBJ1-1, with 9 bases that match TRBD1. The V segment lost 5 bases and the J segment 4 bases; nucleotides outside the gene matches: 5. Germline assignment: CDR1 SQVTM and CDR2 ANQGSEA. The CDR3 is made up of 13 amino acids.

This chain uses TRBV6-5 with TRBJ2-7; tentative D call: TRBD2 (5 bases). The CDR3 covers 15 residues. From germline, CDR1 is MNHEY and CDR2 SVGAGI. The V and J ends lost 0 bases and 3 bases respectively, with 12 bases between them. The CDR3 loop reads CASSYSRGNYYEQYF. DNA for the CDR3: TGTGCCAGCAGTTACTCGAGAGGGAACTACTACGAGCAGTACTTC.

This CDR3 reads CASSVDQGLNYGYTF. CDR3 nucleotides: TGTGCCAGCAGCGTAGATCAAGGGCTCAACTATGGCTACACCTTC. The V call is TRBV9, the J call TRBJ1-2, with D unclear. The CDR3 is 15 residues long. Trimming removed 0 bases from V and 2 bases from J, with 11 bases in between. In germline, CDR1 is SGDLS, CDR2 YYNGEE.

The chain uses TRBV6-2 or TRBV6-3 and TRBJ2-7, with 9 bases that match TRBD1. Trimming took 8 bases from V and 4 from J; bases not matched to a gene: 6. The CDR3 spans 13 residues. Germline V lookup: CDR1 MNHEY, CDR2 SVGEGT. The CDR3 DNA reads as TGTGCCAGCCGACAGGGGGTCGTATACGAGCAGTACTTC. It is translated as CASRQGVVYEQYF.

The genes are TRBV9 and TRBJ2-1; D is undetermined. Germline CDR1 and CDR2: SGDLS and YYNGEE. This CDR3 region has 12 residues. Trimming took 4 bases from V and 6 from J, leaving 8 bases between them. Here the CDR3 reads CASSPLSNEQFF. CDR3 bases: TGTGCCAGCAGCCCTCTTTCCAATGAGCAGTTCTTC.

The rearrangement uses TRBV9 and TRBJ2-7; TRBD1 agrees at 8 bases. With V trimmed by 5 bases and J by 6 bases, 13 bases remained unmatched. Germline CDR1 is SGDLS and CDR2 is YYNGEE. The CDR3 has 15 residues. The CDR3 loop reads CASSRRVDRASEQYF. The CDR3 region has the DNA TGTGCCAGCAGTCGCCGAGTGGACAGGGCCAGCGAGCAGTACTTC.

This clonotype was recorded once. The J gene is TRBJ1-6, the V gene TRBV6-2 or TRBV6-3, with 9 bases matching TRBD1. The CDR3 runs 14 residues. J gave up 7 bases and V 6 bases, and 4 bases lay outside the gene matches. Looked up from germline, CDR1 is MNHEY and CDR2 is SVGEGT. CDR3 sequence reads: CASSNGQGNSPLHF. DNA of the CDR3: TGTGCCAGCAGCAATGGACAGGGGAATTCACCCCTCCACTTT.

The CDR3 DNA follows: TGTGCCAGCTCTCTAAGTCGGGACTCCTCAGGGTATGAGCAGTTCTTC. It encodes CASSLSRDSSGYEQFF. This rearrangement joins TRBV18 to TRBJ2-1, with a possible D match to TRBD2 (6 bases). The germline gives CDR1 KGHSH, CDR2 LQKENI. V was shortened by 6 bases and J by 8 bases, with 23 bases between the two germline ends. The CDR3 loop spans 16 amino acids.

The chain links TRBV10-3 to TRBJ2-5, with 10 bases aligning to TRBD2. V shed 2 bases and J 3 bases; nucleotides not matched to a gene: 3. The germline gives CDR1 ENHRY, CDR2 SYGVKD. This CDR3 contains 15 residues. CDR3 sequence (DNA): TGTGCCATCAGTGAGAGGCTAGCGGGAGAAGAGACCCAGTACTTC. Translating gives CAISERLAGEETQYF.